These 5 T cell receptor beta chains share one sample of origin, sequenced in a study of T-cell reconstitution after alpha-beta-depleted transplantation in children. During its preparation, the TCRbeta library received unique molecular identifiers. TCRdb re-analysed the PCR reads in MiXCR, keeping a single row per CDR3 protein. The data contain about 300,000 distinct CDR3 sequences, roughly 9.1% of them singletons. This specimen consisted of PBMCs, obtained before TCRalphabeta/CD19-depleted stem cell transplant. The receptors were sampled from a boy less than two years old with acute myeloid leukemia, due to receive a stem cell transplant.

This clonotype has a count of ten or more. This chain links TRBV27 with TRBJ1-4; the D gene is possibly TRBD1 (5 bases). With 6 bases removed from V and 7 bases from J, the gap between germline ends came to 12 bases. This CDR3 contains 13 residues. Germline V CDR1 and CDR2: MNHEY, SMNVEV (reference sequence). CDR3 sequence: CASRPGAGEKLFF. CDR3 bases: TGTGCCAGCAGGCCCGGGGCAGGTGAAAAACTGTTTTTT.

The table lists this clonotype with many counts. The rearrangement joins TRBV4-3 to TRBJ2-2; 9 bases line up with TRBD1. V shed 1 base, J shed 5 bases, and the junction held 5 bases outside the gene matches. Germline CDR1 LGHNA, CDR2 YSLEER. The CDR3 has 16 residues. Here the CDR3 reads CASSQARGQGTGELFF. In DNA, the CDR3 is TGCGCCAGCAGCCAAGCGAGAGGACAGGGGACCGGGGAGCTGTTTTTT.

This clonotype was observed a single time. The rearrangement joins TRBV5-4 to TRBJ2-7; D is possibly TRBD2 (5 bases). Trimming shortened V by 0 bases and J by 1 base, and 11 bases separated the two germline ends. Germline CDR1 SGHNT, CDR2 YYREEE (reference sequence). The CDR3 has 15 amino acids. The CDR3 region has the DNA TGTGCCAGCAGCTTGGAGTCCCGAGGGTCCTACGAGCAGTACTTC. Its translation is CASSLESRGSYEQYF.

This clonotype was found many times. In DNA, the CDR3 is TGTGCCAGCAGTCGTAGGGGCACAGATACGCAGTATTTT. Protein: CASSRRGTDTQYF. The chain carries TRBV27 and TRBJ2-3; D is unclear. V shed 5 bases and J shed 1 base, with 7 bases lying between them. CDR3 length equals 13 residues. Germline loops: CDR1 MNHEY, CDR2 SMNVEV (reference sequence).

A few counts support this clonotype. The chain recombines TRBV10-2 with TRBJ2-7, with D maybe TRBD1 (6 bases). CDR1 WSHSY and CDR2 SAAADI come from the germline V gene. The CDR3 totals 13 residues. V lost 8 bases and J 2 bases, leaving 13 bases between the germline ends. CDR3 coding DNA: TGCGCCAGCGAGGACAGCCAAACCTACGAGCAGTACTTC. It yields the protein CASEDSQTYEQYF.